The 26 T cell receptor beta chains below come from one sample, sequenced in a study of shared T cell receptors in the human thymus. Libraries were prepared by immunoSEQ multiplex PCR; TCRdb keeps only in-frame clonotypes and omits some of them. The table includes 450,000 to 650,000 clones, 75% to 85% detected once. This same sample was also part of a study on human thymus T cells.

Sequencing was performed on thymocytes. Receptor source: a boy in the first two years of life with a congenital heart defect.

DNA for the CDR3: TGTGCCAGCAGCTTAGGTGCTAGCGGGAGATACGAGCAGTACTTC. It is translated as CASSLGASGRYEQYF. The rearrangement links TRBV7-9 to TRBJ2-7, with TRBD2 matching 10 bases. This CDR3 comprises 15 residues. V lost 1 base to trimming and J lost 4 bases; unmatched junction nucleotides: 4. Germline V CDR1 and CDR2: SEHNR, FQNEAQ (reference sequence).

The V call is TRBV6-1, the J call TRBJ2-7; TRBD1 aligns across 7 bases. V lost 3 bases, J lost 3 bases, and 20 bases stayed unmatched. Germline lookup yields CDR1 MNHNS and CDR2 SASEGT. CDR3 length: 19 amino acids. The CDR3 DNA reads TGTGCCAGCAGTGAGGGAGTTTGGGGCCCGGGACAGTCAAACTACGAGCAGTACTTC. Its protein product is CASSEGVWGPGQSNYEQYF.

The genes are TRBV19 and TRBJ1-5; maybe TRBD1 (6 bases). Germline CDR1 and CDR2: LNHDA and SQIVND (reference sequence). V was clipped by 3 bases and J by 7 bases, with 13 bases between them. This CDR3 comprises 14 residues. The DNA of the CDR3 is TGTGCCAGTAGTATCCCCCAGGGGCAGCAGCCCCAGCATTTT. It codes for CASSIPQGQQPQHF.

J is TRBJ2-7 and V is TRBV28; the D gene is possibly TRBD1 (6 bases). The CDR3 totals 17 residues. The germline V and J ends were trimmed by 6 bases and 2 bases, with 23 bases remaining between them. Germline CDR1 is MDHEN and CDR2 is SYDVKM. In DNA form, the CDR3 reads TGTGCCAGCAGAAGACCCCCGCGGCAGGGGTCAACCTACGAGCAGTACTTC. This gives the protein CASRRPPRQGSTYEQYF.

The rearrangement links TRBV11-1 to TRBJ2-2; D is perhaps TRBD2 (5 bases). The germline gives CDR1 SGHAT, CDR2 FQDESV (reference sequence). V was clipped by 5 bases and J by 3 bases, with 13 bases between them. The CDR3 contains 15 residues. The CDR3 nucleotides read TGTGCCAGCAGCCTTGCCGGGGTTCACACCGGGGAGCTGTTTTTT. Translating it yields CASSLAGVHTGELFF. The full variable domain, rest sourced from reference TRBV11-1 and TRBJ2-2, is EAEVAQSPRYKITEKSQAVAFWCDPISGHATLYWYRQILGQGPELLVQFQDESVVDDSQLPKDRFSAERLKGVDSTLKIQPAELGDSAMYLCASSLAGVHTGELFFGEGSRLTVL.

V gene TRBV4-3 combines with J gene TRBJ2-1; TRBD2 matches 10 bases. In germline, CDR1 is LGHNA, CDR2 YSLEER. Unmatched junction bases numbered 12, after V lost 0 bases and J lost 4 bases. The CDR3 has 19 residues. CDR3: CASSQDSLAGAPKYNEQFF. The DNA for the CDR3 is TGCGCCAGCAGCCAAGATTCGCTAGCGGGAGCTCCTAAATACAATGAGCAGTTCTTC.

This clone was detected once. This CDR3 is CASRDLAEPPTYEQYF. The CDR3 coding sequence is TGTGCCAGCAGGGACTTAGCGGAGCCGCCAACCTACGAGCAGTACTTC. The rearrangement links TRBV2 to TRBJ2-7; tentative D call: TRBD2 (6 bases). Looked up from germline, CDR1 is SNHLY and CDR2 is FYNNEI. The CDR3 length is 16 residues. Deletions cut 6 bases from V and 2 bases from J, with 20 bases between. The full variable domain, rest sourced from reference TRBV2 and TRBJ2-7, is EPEVTQTPSHQVTQMGQEVILRCVPISNHLYFYWYRQILGQKVEFLVSFYNNEISEKSEIFDDQFSVERPDGSNFTLKIRSTKLEDSAMYFCASRDLAEPPTYEQYFGPGTRLTVT.

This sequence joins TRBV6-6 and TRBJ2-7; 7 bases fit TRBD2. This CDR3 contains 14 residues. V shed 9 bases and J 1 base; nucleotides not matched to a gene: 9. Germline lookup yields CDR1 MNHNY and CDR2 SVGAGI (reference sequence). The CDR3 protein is CARPGTTVSYEQYF. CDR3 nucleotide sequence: TGTGCCAGACCCGGGACTACAGTTTCCTACGAGCAGTACTTC.

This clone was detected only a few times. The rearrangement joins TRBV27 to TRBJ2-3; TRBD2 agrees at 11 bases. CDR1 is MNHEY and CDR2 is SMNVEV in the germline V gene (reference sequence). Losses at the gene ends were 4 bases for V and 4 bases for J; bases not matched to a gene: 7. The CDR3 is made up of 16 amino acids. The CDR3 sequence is CASSSLAGGPADTQYF. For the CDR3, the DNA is TGTGCCAGCAGTTCCTTAGCGGGAGGGCCCGCAGATACGCAGTATTTT.

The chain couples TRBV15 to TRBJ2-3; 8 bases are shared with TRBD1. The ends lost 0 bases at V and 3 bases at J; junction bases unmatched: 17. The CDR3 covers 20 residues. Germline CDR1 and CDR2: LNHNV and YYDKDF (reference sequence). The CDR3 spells CATSRDISLDGTGGTDTQYF. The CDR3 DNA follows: TGTGCCACCAGCAGAGATATATCCCTGGATGGGACAGGCGGGACAGATACGCAGTATTTT. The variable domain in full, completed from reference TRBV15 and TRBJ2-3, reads DAMVIQNPRYQVTQFGKPVTLSCSQTLNHNVMYWYQQKSSQAPKLLFHYYDKDFNNEADTPDNFQSRRPNTSFCFLDIRSPGLGDTAMYLCATSRDISLDGTGGTDTQYFGPGTRLTVL.

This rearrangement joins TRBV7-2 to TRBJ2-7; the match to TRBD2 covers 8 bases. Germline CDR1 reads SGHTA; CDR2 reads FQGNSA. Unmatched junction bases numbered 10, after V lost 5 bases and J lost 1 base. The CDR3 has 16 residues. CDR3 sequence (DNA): TGTGCCAGCAGCCGTGCGGAGCTAGCGGGTTCCTACGAGCAGTACTTC. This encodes CASSRAELAGSYEQYF.

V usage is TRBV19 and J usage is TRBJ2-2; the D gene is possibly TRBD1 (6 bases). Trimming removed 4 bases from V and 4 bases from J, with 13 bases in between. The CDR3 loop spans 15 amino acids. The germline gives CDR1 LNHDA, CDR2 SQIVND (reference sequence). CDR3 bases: TGTGCCAGTAGTACCAGGCAGGGGAGCACCGGGGAGCTGTTTTTT. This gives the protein CASSTRQGSTGELFF.

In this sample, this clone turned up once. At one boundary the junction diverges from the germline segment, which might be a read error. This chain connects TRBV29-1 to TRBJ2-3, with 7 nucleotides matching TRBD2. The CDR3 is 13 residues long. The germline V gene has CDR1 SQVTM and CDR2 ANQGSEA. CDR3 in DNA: TGCAGCGTTGAGGGCGGGAGCACCGATACGCAGTATTTT. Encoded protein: CSVEGGSTDTQYF.

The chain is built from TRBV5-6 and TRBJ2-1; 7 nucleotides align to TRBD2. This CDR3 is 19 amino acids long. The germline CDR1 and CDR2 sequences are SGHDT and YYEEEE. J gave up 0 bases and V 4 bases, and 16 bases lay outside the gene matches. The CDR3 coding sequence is TGTGCCAGCAGCGTCCCGGGACTACCCGATAAACGCTCCTACAATGAGCAGTTCTTC. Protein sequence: CASSVPGLPDKRSYNEQFF.

The CDR3 protein is CASTRRGLNTEAFF. As DNA, the CDR3 is TGTGCCAGCACACGAAGAGGCCTAAACACTGAAGCTTTCTTT. The rearrangement uses TRBV25-1 and TRBJ1-1; D is undetermined. V was cut by 7 bases and J by 2 bases, with 14 bases left in between. The germline V gene has CDR1 MGHDK and CDR2 SYGVNS. The CDR3 loop spans 14 amino acids.

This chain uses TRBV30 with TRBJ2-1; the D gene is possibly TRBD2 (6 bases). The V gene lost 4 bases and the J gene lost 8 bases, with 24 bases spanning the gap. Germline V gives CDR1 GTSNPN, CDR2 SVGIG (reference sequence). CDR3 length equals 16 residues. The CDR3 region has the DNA TGTGCCTGGACCACTCGTAACGGGAGCGGAAATGATGAGCAGTTCTTC. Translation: CAWTTRNGSGNDEQFF.

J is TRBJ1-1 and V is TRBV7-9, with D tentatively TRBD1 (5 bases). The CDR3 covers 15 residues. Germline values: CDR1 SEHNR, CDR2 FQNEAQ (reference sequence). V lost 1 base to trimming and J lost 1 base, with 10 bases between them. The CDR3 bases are TGTGCCAGCAGCTTAGGTGAAAGGGGGAACACTGAAGCTTTCTTT. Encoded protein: CASSLGERGNTEAFF.

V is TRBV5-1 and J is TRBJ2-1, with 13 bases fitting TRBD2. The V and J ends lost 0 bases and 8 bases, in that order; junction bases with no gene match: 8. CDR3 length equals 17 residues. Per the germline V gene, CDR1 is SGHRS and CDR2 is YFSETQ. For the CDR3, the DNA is TGCGCCAGCAGCTTGGTCATGCTGGGACTAGCGGGACATGAGCAGTTCTTC. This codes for CASSLVMLGLAGHEQFF.

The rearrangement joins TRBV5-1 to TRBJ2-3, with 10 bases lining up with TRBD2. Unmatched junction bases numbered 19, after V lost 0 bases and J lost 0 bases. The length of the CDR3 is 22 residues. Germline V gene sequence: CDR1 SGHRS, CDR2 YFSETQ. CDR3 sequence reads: CASSLGALGGTGLAPSTDTQYF. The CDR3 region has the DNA TGCGCCAGCAGCTTGGGGGCGCTCGGGGGGACGGGACTAGCGCCGAGCACAGATACGCAGTATTTT.

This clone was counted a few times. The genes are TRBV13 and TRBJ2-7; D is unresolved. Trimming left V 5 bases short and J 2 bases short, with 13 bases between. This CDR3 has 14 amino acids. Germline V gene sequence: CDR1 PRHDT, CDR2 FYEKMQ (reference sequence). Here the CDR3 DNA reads TGTGCCAGCAGCCAAACCCGGGTAACCTACGAGCAGTACTTC. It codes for CASSQTRVTYEQYF.

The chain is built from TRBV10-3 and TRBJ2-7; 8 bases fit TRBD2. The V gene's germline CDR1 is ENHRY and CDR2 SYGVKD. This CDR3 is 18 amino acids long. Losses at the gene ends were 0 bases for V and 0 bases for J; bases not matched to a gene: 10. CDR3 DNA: TGTGCCATCAGTGAGTCGAAAAGGTCCGGGACTAGCTCCTACGAGCAGTACTTC. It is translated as CAISESKRSGTSSYEQYF.

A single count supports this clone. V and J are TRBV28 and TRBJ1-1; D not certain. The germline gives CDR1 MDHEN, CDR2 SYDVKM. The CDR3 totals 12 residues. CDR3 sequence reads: CAGRSPNTEAFF. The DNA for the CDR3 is TGTGCGGGTCGGAGCCCGAACACTGAAGCTTTCTTT.

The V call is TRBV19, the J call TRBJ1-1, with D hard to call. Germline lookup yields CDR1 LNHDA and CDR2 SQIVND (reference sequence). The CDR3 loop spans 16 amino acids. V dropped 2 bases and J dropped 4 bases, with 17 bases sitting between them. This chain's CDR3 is CASSIRGRPSATEAFF. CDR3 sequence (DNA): TGTGCCAGTAGTATAAGAGGTCGGCCTTCCGCCACTGAAGCTTTCTTT.

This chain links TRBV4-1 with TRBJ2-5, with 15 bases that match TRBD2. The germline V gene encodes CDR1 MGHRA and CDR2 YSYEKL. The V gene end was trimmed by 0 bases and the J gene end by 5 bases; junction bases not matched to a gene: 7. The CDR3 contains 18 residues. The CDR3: CASSQDLGTSGGRETQYF. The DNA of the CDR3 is TGCGCCAGCAGCCAAGATTTAGGGACTAGCGGGGGGAGGGAGACCCAGTACTTC.

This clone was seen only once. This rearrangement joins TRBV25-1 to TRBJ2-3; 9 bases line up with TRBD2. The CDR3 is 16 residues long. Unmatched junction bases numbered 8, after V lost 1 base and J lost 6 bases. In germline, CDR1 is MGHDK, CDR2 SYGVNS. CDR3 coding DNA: TGTGCCAGCAGTGAATGGGGTAGCGGGAGTTCGGATACGCAGTATTTT. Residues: CASSEWGSGSSDTQYF.

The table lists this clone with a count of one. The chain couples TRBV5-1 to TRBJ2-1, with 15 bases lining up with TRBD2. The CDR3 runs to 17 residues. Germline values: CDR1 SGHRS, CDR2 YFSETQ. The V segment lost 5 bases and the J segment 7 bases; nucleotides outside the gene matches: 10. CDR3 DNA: TGCGCCAGCAGTCGGACTAGCGGGAGGGAGGTAGAGAATGAGCAGTTCTTC. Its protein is CASSRTSGREVENEQFF.